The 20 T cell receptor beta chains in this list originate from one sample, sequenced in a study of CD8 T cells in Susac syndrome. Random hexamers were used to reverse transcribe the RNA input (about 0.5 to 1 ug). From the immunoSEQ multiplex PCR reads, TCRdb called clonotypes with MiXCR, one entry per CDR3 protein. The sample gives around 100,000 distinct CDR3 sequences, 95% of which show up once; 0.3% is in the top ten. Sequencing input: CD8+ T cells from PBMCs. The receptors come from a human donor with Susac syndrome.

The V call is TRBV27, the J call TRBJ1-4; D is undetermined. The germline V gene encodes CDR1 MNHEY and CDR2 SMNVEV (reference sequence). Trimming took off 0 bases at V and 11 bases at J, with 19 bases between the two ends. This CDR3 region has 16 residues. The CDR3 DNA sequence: TGTGCCAGCAGTTTATCGGCGTCCCCTGATCGCGAGAAACTGTTTTTT. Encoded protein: CASSLSASPDREKLFF.

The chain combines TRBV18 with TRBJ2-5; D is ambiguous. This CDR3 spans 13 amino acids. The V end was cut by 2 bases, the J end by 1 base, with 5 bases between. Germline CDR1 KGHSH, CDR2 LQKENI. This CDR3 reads CASSPWPQETQYF. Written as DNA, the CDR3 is TGTGCCAGCTCACCATGGCCCCAAGAGACCCAGTACTTC.

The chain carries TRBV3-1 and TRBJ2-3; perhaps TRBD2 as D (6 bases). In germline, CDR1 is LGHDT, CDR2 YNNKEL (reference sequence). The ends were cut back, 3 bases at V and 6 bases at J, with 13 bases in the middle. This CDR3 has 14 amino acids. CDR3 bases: TGTGCCAGCAGCCAGCCCCGAGGAGGGGATACGCAGTATTTT. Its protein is CASSQPRGGDTQYF.

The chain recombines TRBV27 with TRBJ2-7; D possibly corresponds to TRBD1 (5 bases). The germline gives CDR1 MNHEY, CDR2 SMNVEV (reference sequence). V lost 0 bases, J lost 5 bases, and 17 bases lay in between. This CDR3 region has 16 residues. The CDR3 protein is CASSLSGAGPLDEQYF. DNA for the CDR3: TGTGCCAGCAGTTTATCAGGGGCAGGCCCCCTGGACGAGCAGTACTTC.

This CDR3 reads CASSSAAISSYNEQFF. CDR3 nucleotide sequence: TGTGCCAGCAGCTCCGCCGCGATAAGCTCCTACAATGAGCAGTTCTTC. The rearrangement joins TRBV7-2 to TRBJ2-1, with unresolved D. CDR3 size: 16 residues. Between the trimmed V and J ends, which lost 4 bases and 0 bases, there was a span of 13 bases. The germline gives CDR1 SGHTA, CDR2 FQGNSA.

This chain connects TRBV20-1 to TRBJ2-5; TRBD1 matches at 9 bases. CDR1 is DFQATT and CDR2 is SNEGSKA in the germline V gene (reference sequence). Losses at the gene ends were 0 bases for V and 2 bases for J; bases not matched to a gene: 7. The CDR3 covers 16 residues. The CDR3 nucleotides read TGCAGTGCTAGAGATGCGGGACAGGGTCTTCAAGAGACCCAGTACTTC. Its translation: CSARDAGQGLQETQYF.

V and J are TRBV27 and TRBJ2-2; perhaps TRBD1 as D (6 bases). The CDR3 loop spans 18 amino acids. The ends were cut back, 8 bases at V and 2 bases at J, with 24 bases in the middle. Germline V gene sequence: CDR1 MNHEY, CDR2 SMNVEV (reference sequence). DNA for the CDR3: TGTGCCAGCGCCCTCCCAACGCGACAGGCGCCCAACACCGGGGAGCTGTTTTTT. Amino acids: CASALPTRQAPNTGELFF.

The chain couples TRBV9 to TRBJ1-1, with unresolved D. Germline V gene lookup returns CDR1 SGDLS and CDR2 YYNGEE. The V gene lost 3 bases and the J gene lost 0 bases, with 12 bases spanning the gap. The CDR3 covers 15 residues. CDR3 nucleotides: TGTGCCAGCAGCGCTCTCGACGGCATGAACACTGAAGCTTTCTTT. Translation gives CASSALDGMNTEAFF.

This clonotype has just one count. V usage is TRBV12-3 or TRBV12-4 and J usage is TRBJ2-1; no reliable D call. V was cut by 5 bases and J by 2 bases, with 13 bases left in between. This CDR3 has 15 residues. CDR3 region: CASSTPDPTYNEQFF. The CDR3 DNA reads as TGTGCCAGCAGTACGCCGGACCCAACCTACAATGAGCAGTTCTTC.

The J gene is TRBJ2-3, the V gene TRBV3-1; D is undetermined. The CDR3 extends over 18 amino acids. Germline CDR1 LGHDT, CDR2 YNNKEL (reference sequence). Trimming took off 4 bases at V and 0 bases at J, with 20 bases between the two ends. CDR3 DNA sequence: TGTGCCAGCAGCCCCTCCGCGGACCATATTCGGAGCACAGATACGCAGTATTTT. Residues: CASSPSADHIRSTDTQYF.

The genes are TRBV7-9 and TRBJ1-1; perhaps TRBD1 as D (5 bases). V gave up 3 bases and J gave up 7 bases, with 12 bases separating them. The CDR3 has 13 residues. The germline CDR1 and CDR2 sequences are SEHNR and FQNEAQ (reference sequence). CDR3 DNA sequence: TGTGCCAGCAGCTTCGACAGATACCTTGAAGCTTTCTTT. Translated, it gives CASSFDRYLEAFF.

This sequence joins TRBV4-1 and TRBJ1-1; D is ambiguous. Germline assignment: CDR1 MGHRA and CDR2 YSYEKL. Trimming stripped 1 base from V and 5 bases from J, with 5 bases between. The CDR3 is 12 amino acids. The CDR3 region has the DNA TGCGCCAGCAGCCAAGTAGGTACTGAAGCTTTCTTT. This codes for CASSQVGTEAFF.

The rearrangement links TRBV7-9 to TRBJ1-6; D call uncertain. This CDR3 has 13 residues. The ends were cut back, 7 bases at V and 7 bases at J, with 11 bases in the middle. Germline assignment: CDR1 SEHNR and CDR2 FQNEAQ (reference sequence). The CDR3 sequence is CASTPAGNSPLHF. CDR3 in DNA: TGTGCCAGCACCCCCGCGGGGAATTCACCCCTCCACTTT.

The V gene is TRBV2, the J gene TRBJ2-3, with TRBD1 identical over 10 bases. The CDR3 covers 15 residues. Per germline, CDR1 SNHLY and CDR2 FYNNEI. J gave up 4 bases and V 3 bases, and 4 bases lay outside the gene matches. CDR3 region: CASSERTGGADTQYF. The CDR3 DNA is TGTGCCAGCAGTGAGAGGACAGGGGGGGCAGATACGCAGTATTTT.

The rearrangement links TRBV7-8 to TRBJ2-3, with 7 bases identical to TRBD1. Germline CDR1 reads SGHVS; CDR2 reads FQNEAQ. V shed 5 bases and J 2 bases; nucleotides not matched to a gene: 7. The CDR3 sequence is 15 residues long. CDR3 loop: CASSASGQSTDTQYF. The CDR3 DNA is TGTGCCAGCAGCGCCTCGGGACAGTCCACAGATACGCAGTATTTT.

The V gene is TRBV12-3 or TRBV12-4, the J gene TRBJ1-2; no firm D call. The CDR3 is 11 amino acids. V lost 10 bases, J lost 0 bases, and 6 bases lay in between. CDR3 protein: CATGANYGYTF. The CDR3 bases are TGTGCCACCGGGGCTAACTATGGCTACACCTTC.

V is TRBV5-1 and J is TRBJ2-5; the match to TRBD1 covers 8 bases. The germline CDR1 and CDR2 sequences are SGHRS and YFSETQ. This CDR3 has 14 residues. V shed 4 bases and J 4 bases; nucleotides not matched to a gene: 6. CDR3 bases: TGCGCCAGCAGCACCTATACAGGGGGAGAGACCCAGTACTTC. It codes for CASSTYTGGETQYF.

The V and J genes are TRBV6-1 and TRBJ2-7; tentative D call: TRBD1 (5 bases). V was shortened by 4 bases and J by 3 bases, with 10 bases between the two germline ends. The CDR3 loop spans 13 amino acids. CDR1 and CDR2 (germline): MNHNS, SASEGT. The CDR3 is CASSADRDYEQYF. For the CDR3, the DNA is TGTGCCAGCAGTGCAGACAGAGACTACGAGCAGTACTTC.

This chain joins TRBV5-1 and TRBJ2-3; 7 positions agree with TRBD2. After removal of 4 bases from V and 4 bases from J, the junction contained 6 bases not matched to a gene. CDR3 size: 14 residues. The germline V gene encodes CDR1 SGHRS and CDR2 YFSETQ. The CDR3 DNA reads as TGCGCCAGCAGCCCTCAGACTAGCTCAGATACGCAGTATTTT. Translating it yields CASSPQTSSDTQYF.

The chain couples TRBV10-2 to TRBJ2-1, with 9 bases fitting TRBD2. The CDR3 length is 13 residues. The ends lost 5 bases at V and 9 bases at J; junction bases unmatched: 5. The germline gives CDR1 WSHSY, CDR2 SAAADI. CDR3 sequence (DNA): TGCGCCAGCAGTTCAGCGGGGGGTCTTGAGCAGTTCTTC. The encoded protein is CASSSAGGLEQFF.